This TCR beta chain derives from a study of CD8 T cells in Susac syndrome. Study-wide background: There were 5 or 6 sequenced Susac syndrome patients with active disease and 8 or 9 in remission.

Points from the study as a whole: The study found that Susac CD8+ clonal expansion peaked in TEMRA cells and active patients.

The V gene lost 2 bases and the J gene lost 4 bases, with 20 bases spanning the gap. There are 17 residues in the CDR3. Germline V gives CDR1 SEHNR, CDR2 FQNEAQ (reference sequence). Reverse transcription of roughly 0.45 to 1 ug RNA used random hexamers. Amplification of TCR beta CDR3 by immunoSEQ multiplex PCR spanned 54 Vbeta and 13 Jbeta. TCRdb re-called the immunoSEQ multiplex PCR reads with MiXCR, one entry per CDR3 protein. Of 95,000 to 150,000 distinct CDR3 sequences in the sample, around 94% were seen once. Points on this clonotype: Its antigen is currently unknown.

Source material: CD8+ T cells from PBMCs. The chain links TRBV7-9 to TRBJ1-1; D remains ambiguous. The clonotype comes from a human donor with Susac syndrome. Here the CDR3 DNA reads TGTGCCAGCAGCTTATTGGGTGGAGCTGACTCGGGCACTGAAGCTTTCTTT. This sequence encodes CASSLLGGADSGTEAFF.